Each of the 27 T cell receptor beta chains below was sequenced from the same sample in a study of T cell responses to AZD1222 COVID-19 vaccine (dated by TCRdb to the early 2020s). The time point label, read with the paper, signifies: about 28 days (+/-7) after the second vaccine dose. Taken with the paper, the label for treatment or condition translates to: meningococcal conjugate vaccine given as trial control. The library was generated by the immunoSEQ multiplex PCR assay. TCRdb took this table from immuneACCESS and kept in-frame rearrangements with V and J called. Such tables lack part of the clones; where checked against another copy, unresolved V genes explain under half of the gap, and the rest is unexplained. Present in this sample are 50,000 to 65,000 clones, around nine tenths of which were seen just once. The biggest ten clones account for roughly 6.7% of the sample. Material: peripheral blood, obtained 28 days after the second dose of the MenACWY control vaccine. These receptors were taken from an adult who received the MenACWY meningococcal vaccine as a control.

The V gene is TRBV18, the J gene TRBJ2-7; a weak D match, TRBD1 (6 bases). CDR1 is KGHSH, CDR2 LQKENI, per germline. CDR3 size: 15 residues. Trimming pared 5 bases from V and 5 bases from J, leaving 19 bases between. The CDR3 bases are TGTGCCAGCTCAAACATACAGGGTCAGGGTCACGAGCAGTACTTC. It translates to CASSNIQGQGHEQYF.

In DNA, the CDR3 is TGTGCCAGCAGCTTAGACAGGACAGAGATCTACGAGCAGTACTTC. Translated, it gives CASSLDRTEIYEQYF. The chain links TRBV7-9 to TRBJ2-7; D perhaps matches TRBD1 (6 bases). CDR1 and CDR2 from the germline V gene are SEHNR and FQNEAQ (reference sequence). The CDR3 loop spans 15 amino acids. Trimming left V 1 base short and J 3 bases short, with 13 bases between.

The V call is TRBV3-1 (or the pseudogene TRBV3-2), the J call TRBJ1-4; D remains unclear. Germline lookup yields CDR1 LGHDT and CDR2 YNNKEL (reference sequence). This CDR3 has 15 residues. Trimming stripped 2 bases from V and 7 bases from J, with 14 bases between. CDR3 in amino acids: CASSQSEGVREKLFF. CDR3 coding DNA: TGTGCCAGCAGCCAAAGCGAGGGAGTACGTGAAAAACTGTTTTTT.

V gene TRBV5-5 combines with J gene TRBJ2-7; 8 bases are a match to TRBD2. The CDR3 length is 14 residues. CDR1 SGHKS and CDR2 YYEKEE come from the germline V gene (reference sequence). J lost 3 bases, V lost 5 bases, and 7 bases had no gene match. The CDR3 nucleotides read TGTGCCAGCAGTCCCGGGGGGGAGGGCTACGAGCAGTACTTC. Encoded protein: CASSPGGEGYEQYF.

The gene calls are TRBV3-1 (or the pseudogene TRBV3-2) and TRBJ2-3, with TRBD2 matching over 9 bases. This CDR3 has 17 amino acids. Germline lookup yields CDR1 LGHDT and CDR2 YNNKEL (reference sequence). Trimming took 4 bases from V and 0 from J; bases not matched to a gene: 8. The DNA for the CDR3 is TGTGCCAGCAGCCGAGAGACTAGCGGAGAGAGCACAGATACGCAGTATTTT. Its translation is CASSRETSGESTDTQYF.

This rearrangement joins TRBV3-1 (or the pseudogene TRBV3-2) to TRBJ1-1; D is ambiguous. The CDR3 has 14 residues. The V and J ends lost 0 bases and 4 bases respectively, with 9 bases between them. Germline V lookup: CDR1 LGHDT, CDR2 YNNKEL (reference sequence). The CDR3 nucleotides read TGTGCCAGCAGCCAAGATTTTACAGCCACTGAAGCTTTCTTT. It codes for CASSQDFTATEAFF.

V is TRBV19 and J is TRBJ1-4; the match to TRBD1 covers 9 bases. Trimming removed 6 bases from V and 8 bases from J; junction bases left unmatched: 10. CDR1 and CDR2 (germline): LNHDA, SQIVND (reference sequence). The CDR3 consists of 15 residues. The CDR3: CASRPSGTGYEKLFF. The CDR3 DNA follows: TGTGCCAGTAGGCCCTCCGGGACAGGGTACGAAAAACTGTTTTTT.

This chain uses TRBV7-6 with TRBJ2-7; TRBD1 matches at 10 bases. The V gene's germline CDR1 is SGHVS and CDR2 FNYEAQ. This CDR3 spans 17 amino acids. With 5 bases clipped from V and 1 base from J, the junction kept 11 bases outside the gene matches. The CDR3 is CASSLSSGTGVSYEQYF. Here the CDR3 DNA reads TGTGCCAGCAGCCTTAGTTCTGGGACAGGGGTTTCCTACGAGCAGTACTTC.

The table lists this clone with a count of one. The chain links TRBV10-1 to TRBJ1-5, with a weak D call TRBD1 (6 bases). This CDR3 contains 14 residues. The V end lost 8 bases, the J end lost 5 bases, and 16 bases lay between the germline ends. CDR1 WNHNN and CDR2 SYGVQD come from the germline V gene (reference sequence). In nucleotides, the CDR3 is TGCGCCAGCCTTACCTTTGGGGGCTATCAGCCCCAGCATTTT. Translating gives CASLTFGGYQPQHF.

In this sample, this clone turned up once. V gene TRBV28 combines with J gene TRBJ2-7; a possible D gene is TRBD1 (6 bases). The CDR3 totals 15 residues. CDR1 and CDR2 (germline): MDHEN, SYDVKM. Trimming pared 6 bases from V and 6 bases from J, leaving 21 bases between. CDR3 coding DNA: TGTGCCAGCAGAGAAAATACAGGGTATGGCCTCGAGCAGTACTTC. Amino acids: CASRENTGYGLEQYF.

The chain links TRBV19 to TRBJ2-7; D is undetermined. Germline assignment: CDR1 LNHDA and CDR2 SQIVND (reference sequence). Trimming took off 3 bases at V and 7 bases at J, with 16 bases between the two ends. The CDR3 spans 14 residues. The CDR3 here is CASSISADPWEQYF. The CDR3 DNA follows: TGTGCCAGTAGTATTTCGGCGGACCCCTGGGAGCAGTACTTC.

The chain uses TRBV12-5 and TRBJ2-7; 11 bases line up with TRBD2. Germline V gives CDR1 LGHNT, CDR2 FRNRAP. The CDR3 loop spans 18 amino acids. V shed 0 bases and J 9 bases; nucleotides not matched to a gene: 16. CDR3 nucleotides: TGTGCTAGTGGTTTGGTAGGGGGTTTTAGCGGGAGGGCAGGCGTGCAGTACTTC. Translating gives CASGLVGGFSGRAGVQYF.

This chain connects TRBV19 to TRBJ2-1; 13 nucleotides match TRBD2. V lost 6 bases and J lost 7; bases outside the gene matches: 6. The length of the CDR3 is 15 residues. Germline V gene sequence: CDR1 LNHDA, CDR2 SQIVND (reference sequence). CDR3 bases: TGTGCCAGTAGACAGGGACTAGCGGGAACGAATGAGCAGTTCTTC. Translation: CASRQGLAGTNEQFF.

The rearrangement uses TRBV4-3 and TRBJ1-5, with D possibly being TRBD1 (5 bases). This CDR3 comprises 14 residues. In germline, CDR1 is LGHNA, CDR2 YSLEER. Trimming took 0 bases from V and 5 from J, leaving 8 bases between them. For the CDR3, the DNA is TGCGCCAGCAGCCAAGACTTAGGGGATCAGCCCCAGCATTTT. The encoded protein is CASSQDLGDQPQHF.

This chain connects TRBV28 to TRBJ1-4, with no clear D. This CDR3 has 13 residues. Germline V gene data show CDR1 as MDHEN and CDR2 as SYDVKM. The V end lost 8 bases, the J end lost 11 bases, and 18 bases lay between the germline ends. The CDR3 region is CASLRPDLGKLFF. DNA for the CDR3: TGTGCCAGCCTACGACCTGACCTGGGGAAACTGTTTTTT. Filled out from reference TRBV28 and TRBJ1-4, the complete variable domain reads DVKVTQSSRYLVKRTGEKVFLECVQDMDHENMFWYRQDPGLGLRLIYFSYDVKMKEKGDIPEGYSVSREKKERFSLILESASTNQTSMYLCASLRPDLGKLFFGSGTQLSVL.

The chain has TRBV19 and TRBJ1-1, with D unclear. There are 16 residues in the CDR3. Germline V gives CDR1 LNHDA, CDR2 SQIVND (reference sequence). V shed 0 bases and J shed 6 bases, with 17 bases lying between them. CDR3 loop: CASSIDPTGRFAEAFF. In nucleotides, the CDR3 is TGTGCCAGTAGTATAGACCCGACTGGAAGGTTCGCTGAAGCTTTCTTT.

The chain links TRBV10-1 to TRBJ2-7; 7 bases map to TRBD2. The CDR3 spans 14 residues. The junction had 3 bases not matched to a gene; V was cut back by 0 bases and J by 4 bases. Germline lookup yields CDR1 WNHNN and CDR2 SYGVQD (reference sequence). DNA for the CDR3: TGCGCCAGCAGTGAGTCGGGCGGGAGTTACGAGCAGTACTTC. Translated, it gives CASSESGGSYEQYF.

The chain links TRBV19 to TRBJ1-2; possible D gene TRBD1, 5 bases. V gave up 0 bases and J gave up 2 bases, with 10 bases separating them. In germline, CDR1 is LNHDA, CDR2 SQIVND (reference sequence). This CDR3 is 15 amino acids long. The CDR3 spells CASSIDPGSNYGYTF. As DNA, the CDR3 is TGTGCCAGTAGTATAGACCCAGGGTCGAACTATGGCTACACCTTC.

The V call is TRBV19, the J call TRBJ1-2, with TRBD1 as a possible D gene (5 bases). This CDR3 is 14 amino acids long. The V end was cut by 4 bases, the J end by 4 bases, with 13 bases between. The germline V gene encodes CDR1 LNHDA and CDR2 SQIVND (reference sequence). DNA of the CDR3: TGTGCCAGTAGTACGGCAGGGCGACTCTATGGCTACACCTTC. This sequence encodes CASSTAGRLYGYTF.

This clone came up once. This chain joins TRBV19 and TRBJ1-2; 7 bases match TRBD1. The CDR3 loop spans 15 amino acids. J gave up 4 bases and V 5 bases, and 10 bases lay outside the gene matches. CDR1 and CDR2 (germline): LNHDA, SQIVND (reference sequence). CDR3 nucleotides: TGTGCCAGTAGTGGATGGTTAGGGGGCTCCTATGGCTACACCTTC. It translates to CASSGWLGGSYGYTF. The complete variable domain, with remaining parts taken from reference TRBV19 and TRBJ1-2, reads DGGITQSPKYLFRKEGQNVTLSCEQNLNHDAMYWYRQDPGQGLRLIYYSQIVNDFQKGDIAEGYSVSREKKESFPLTVTSAQKNPTAFYLCASSGWLGGSYGYTFGSGTRLTVV.

This clone appeared once. The CDR3 reads CASSLAGRRLNTEAFF. The DNA for the CDR3 is TGTGCCAGCAGCCTCGCTGGTCGGCGGTTGAACACTGAAGCTTTCTTT. V is TRBV27 and J is TRBJ1-1; D unresolved. CDR1 and CDR2 (germline): MNHEY, SMNVEV (reference sequence). Trimming took off 6 bases at V and 0 bases at J, with 17 bases between the two ends. This CDR3 is 16 amino acids long.

The chain combines TRBV28 with TRBJ1-2; D unclear. CDR3 length equals 16 residues. CDR1 is MDHEN, CDR2 SYDVKM, per germline. Trimming stripped 6 bases from V and 8 bases from J, with 25 bases between. CDR3 protein: CASRRHDPGSIGGYTF. The DNA for the CDR3 is TGTGCCAGCAGACGCCACGATCCGGGGTCCATTGGCGGCTACACCTTC.

CDR3 loop: CASSGSGVAGVPGLVQFF. CDR3 DNA: TGTGCCAGCAGTGGGTCGGGGGTAGCGGGAGTCCCAGGTTTGGTGCAGTTCTTC. V is TRBV6-1 and J is TRBJ2-1, with TRBD2 identical over 9 bases. Trimming removed 4 bases from V and 12 bases from J; junction bases left unmatched: 22. The CDR3 is made up of 18 amino acids. The V gene's germline CDR1 is MNHNS and CDR2 SASEGT.

A single count supports this clone. The rearrangement joins TRBV5-1 to TRBJ2-2, with 10 positions matching TRBD1. The CDR3 has 14 residues. Germline V gene data show CDR1 as SGHRS and CDR2 as YFSETQ. The trim removed 7 bases at V and 0 bases at J, leaving 0 bases unmatched. The CDR3: CASGQGANTGELFF. DNA for the CDR3: TGCGCCAGCGGACAGGGGGCGAACACCGGGGAGCTGTTTTTT.

This clone came up once. The CDR3 DNA reads as TGTGCCAGCAGCTTGAAGACCGGGGGCACTGAAGCTTTCTTT. Protein: CASSLKTGGTEAFF. V gene TRBV7-2 combines with J gene TRBJ1-1; D possibly corresponds to TRBD1 (5 bases). There are 14 residues in the CDR3. Trimming shortened V by 3 bases and J by 4 bases, and 12 bases separated the two germline ends. Germline CDR1 and CDR2: SGHTA and FQGNSA.

The rearrangement uses TRBV6-5 and TRBJ1-5; D uncertain. CDR1 and CDR2 (germline): MNHEY, SVGAGI. CDR3 length: 11 amino acids. The CDR3 DNA follows: TGTGCTTCTAGAAGGAGTCAGCCCCAGCATTTT. It specifies CASRRSQPQHF.

A word on this clone: The sample carries other DNA sequences with the same CDR3. This chain joins TRBV27 and TRBJ1-4; D is ambiguous. The CDR3 is 12 residues long. V was pared by 5 bases and J by 3 bases, with 4 bases between. Looked up from germline, CDR1 is MNHEY and CDR2 is SMNVEV (reference sequence). The DNA for the CDR3 is TGTGCCAGCAGTCACCCTAATGAAAAACTGTTTTTT. Translated: CASSHPNEKLFF.